The TCR beta chain under discussion was sequenced for a study of T-cell reconstitution after alpha-beta-depleted transplantation in children. TCRbeta library preparation incorporated unique molecular identifiers. TCRdb ran MiXCR on the PCR reads and lists one entry per CDR3 protein. This table holds 500,000 or so distinct CDR3 sequences, approximately 30% found once. This TCR was sampled from a human donor who donated a stem cell graft to a child with aplastic anemia. Material: PBMCs from the stem cell graft donor, obtained from the stem cell graft.

The CDR3, as DNA: TGTGCCACCCGGACAGGGGAGCCAAACATTCAGTACTTC. Its translation is CATRTGEPNIQYF. The chain links TRBV10-3 to TRBJ2-4; the match to TRBD1 covers 9 bases. The CDR3 has 13 amino acids. CDR1 is ENHRY, CDR2 SYGVKD, per germline. V was clipped by 10 bases and J by 6 bases; unmatched bases: 7.